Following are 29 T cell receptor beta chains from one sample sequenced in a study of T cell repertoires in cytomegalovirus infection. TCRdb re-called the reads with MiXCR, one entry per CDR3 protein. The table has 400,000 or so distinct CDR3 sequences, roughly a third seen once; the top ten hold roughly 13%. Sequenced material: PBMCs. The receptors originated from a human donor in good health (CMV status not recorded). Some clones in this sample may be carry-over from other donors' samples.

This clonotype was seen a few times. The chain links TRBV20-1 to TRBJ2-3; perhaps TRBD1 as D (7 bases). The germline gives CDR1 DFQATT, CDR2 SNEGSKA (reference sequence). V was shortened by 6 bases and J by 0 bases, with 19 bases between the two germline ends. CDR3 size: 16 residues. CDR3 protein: CSARRSGGTSTDTQYF. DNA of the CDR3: TGCAGTGCGAGGAGATCAGGGGGGACTAGCACAGATACGCAGTATTTT.

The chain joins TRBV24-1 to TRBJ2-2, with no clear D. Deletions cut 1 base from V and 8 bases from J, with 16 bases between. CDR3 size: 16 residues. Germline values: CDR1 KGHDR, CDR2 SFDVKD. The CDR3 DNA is TGTGCCACCAGTGATTTCAGGCAGAACCTAGATGGGGAGCTGTTTTTT. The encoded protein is CATSDFRQNLDGELFF.

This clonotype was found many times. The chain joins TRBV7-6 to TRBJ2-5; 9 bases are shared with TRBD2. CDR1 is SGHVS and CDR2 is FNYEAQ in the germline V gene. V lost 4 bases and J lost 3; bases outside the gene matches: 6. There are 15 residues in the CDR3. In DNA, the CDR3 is TGTGCCAGCAGCTCGAATAGCGGGGGCGAAGAGACCCAGTACTTC. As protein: CASSSNSGGEETQYF.

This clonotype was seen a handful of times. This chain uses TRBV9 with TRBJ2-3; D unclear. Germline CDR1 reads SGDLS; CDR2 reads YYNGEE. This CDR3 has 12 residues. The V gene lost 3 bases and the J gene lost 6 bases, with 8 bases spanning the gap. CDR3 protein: CASSAVGDTQYF. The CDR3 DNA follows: TGTGCCAGCAGCGCCGTTGGGGATACGCAGTATTTT.

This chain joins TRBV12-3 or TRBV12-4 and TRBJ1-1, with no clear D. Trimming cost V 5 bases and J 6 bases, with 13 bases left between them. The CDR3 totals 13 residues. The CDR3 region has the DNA TGTGCCAGCAGTCTTTACAGAGATCCTGAAGCTTTCTTT. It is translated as CASSLYRDPEAFF.

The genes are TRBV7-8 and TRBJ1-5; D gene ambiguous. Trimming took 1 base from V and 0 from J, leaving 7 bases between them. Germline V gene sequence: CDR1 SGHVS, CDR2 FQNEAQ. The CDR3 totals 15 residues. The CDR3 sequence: CASSLDSLSNQPQHF. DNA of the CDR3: TGTGCCAGCAGCTTAGACTCGCTTAGCAATCAGCCCCAGCATTTT.

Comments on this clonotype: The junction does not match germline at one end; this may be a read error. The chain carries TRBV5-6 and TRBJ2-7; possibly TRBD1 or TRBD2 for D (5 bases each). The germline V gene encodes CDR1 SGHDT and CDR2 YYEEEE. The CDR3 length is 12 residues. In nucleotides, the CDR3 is TGTGCCAGCAGCGTGGTCGGGGACGAGCATTACTTC. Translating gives CASSVVGDEHYF.

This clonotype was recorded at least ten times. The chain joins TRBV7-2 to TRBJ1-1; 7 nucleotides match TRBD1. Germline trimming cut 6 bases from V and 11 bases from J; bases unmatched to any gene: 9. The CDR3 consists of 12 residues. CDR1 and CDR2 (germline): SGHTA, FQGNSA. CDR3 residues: CASSPVGTDAFF. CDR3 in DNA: TGTGCCAGCAGTCCAGTGGGGACAGACGCTTTCTTT.

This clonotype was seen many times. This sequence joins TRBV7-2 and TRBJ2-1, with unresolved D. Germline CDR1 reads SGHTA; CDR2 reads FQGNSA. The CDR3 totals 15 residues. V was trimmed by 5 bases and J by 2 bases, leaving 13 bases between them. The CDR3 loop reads CASSPNGLAYNEQFF. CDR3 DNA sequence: TGTGCCAGCAGCCCAAATGGTTTAGCCTACAATGAGCAGTTCTTC.

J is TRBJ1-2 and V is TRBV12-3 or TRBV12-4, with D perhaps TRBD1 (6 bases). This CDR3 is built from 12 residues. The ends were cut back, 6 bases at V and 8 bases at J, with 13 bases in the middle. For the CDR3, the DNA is TGTGCCAGCAGCCAGGGGATTCACGGCTACACCTTC. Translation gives CASSQGIHGYTF.

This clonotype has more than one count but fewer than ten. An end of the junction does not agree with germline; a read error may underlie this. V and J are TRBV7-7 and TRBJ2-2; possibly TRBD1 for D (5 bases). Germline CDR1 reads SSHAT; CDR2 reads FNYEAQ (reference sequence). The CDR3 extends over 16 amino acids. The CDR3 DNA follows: TGTGCTAGCAGCCCCAACACCAGGGTCTTCACCGGGGAGCTGTTTTTT. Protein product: CASSPNTRVFTGELFF.

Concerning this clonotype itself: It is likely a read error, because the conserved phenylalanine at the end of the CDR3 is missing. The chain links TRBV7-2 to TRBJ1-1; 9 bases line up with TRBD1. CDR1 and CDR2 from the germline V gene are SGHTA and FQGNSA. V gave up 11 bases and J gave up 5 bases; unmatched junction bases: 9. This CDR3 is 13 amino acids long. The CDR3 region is CALSLDRGTEAFL. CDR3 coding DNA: TGTGCCCTCAGCTTGGACAGGGGAACTGAAGCTTTCTTG.

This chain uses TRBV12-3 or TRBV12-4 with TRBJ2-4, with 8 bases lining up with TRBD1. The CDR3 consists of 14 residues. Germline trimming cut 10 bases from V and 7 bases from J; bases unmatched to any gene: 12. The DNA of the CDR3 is TGTGCCATCATAACGGACAGGGCCCGCAACATTCAGTACTTC. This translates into CAIITDRARNIQYF.

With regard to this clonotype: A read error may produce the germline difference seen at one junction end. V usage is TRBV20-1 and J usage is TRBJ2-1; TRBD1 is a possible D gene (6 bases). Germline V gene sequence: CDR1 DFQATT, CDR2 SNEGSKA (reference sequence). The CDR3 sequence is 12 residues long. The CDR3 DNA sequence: TGCAGTGCTCCCGGGACATCCGGTGAGCAGCTCTTC. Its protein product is CSAPGTSGEQLF.

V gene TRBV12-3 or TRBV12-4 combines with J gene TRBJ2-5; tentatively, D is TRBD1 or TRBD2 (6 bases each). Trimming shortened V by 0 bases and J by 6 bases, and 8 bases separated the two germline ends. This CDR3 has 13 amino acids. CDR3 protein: CASSLAGGKTQYF. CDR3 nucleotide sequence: TGTGCCAGCAGTTTAGCAGGGGGGAAGACCCAGTACTTC.

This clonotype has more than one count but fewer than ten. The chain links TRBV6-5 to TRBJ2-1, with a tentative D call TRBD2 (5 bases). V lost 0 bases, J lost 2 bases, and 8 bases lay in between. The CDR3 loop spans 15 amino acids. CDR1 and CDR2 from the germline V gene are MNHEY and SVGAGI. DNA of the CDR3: TGTGCCAGCAGTTACTCCACTAGAGCCTACAATGAGCAGTTCTTC. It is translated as CASSYSTRAYNEQFF.

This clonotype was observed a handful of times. CDR3 amino acids: CASSVAYNSPLHF. CDR3 bases: TGTGCCAGCAGCGTCGCCTATAATTCACCCCTCCACTTT. This chain links TRBV27 with TRBJ1-6; no clear D gene. The V end lost 6 bases, the J end lost 2 bases, and 5 bases lay between the germline ends. This CDR3 is 13 amino acids long. Germline V CDR1 and CDR2: MNHEY, SMNVEV (reference sequence).

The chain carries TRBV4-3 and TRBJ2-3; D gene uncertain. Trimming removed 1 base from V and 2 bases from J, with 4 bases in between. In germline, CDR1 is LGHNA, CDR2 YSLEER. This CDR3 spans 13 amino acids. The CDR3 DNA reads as TGCGCCAGCAGCCAAGCGTACACAGATACGCAGTATTTT. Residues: CASSQAYTDTQYF.

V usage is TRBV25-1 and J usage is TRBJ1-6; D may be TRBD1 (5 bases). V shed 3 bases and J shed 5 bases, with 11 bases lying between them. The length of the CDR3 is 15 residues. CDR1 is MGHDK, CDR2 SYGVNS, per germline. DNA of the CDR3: TGTGCCAGCAGTGAGCCAGGGATAGATAATTCACCCCTCCACTTT. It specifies CASSEPGIDNSPLHF.

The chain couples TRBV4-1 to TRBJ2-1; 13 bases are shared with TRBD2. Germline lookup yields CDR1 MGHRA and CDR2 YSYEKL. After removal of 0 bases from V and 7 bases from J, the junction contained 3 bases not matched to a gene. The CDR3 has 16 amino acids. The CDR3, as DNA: TGCGCCAGCAGCCAAGAAAGGACTAGCGGGAGAAATGAGCAGTTCTTC. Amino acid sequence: CASSQERTSGRNEQFF.

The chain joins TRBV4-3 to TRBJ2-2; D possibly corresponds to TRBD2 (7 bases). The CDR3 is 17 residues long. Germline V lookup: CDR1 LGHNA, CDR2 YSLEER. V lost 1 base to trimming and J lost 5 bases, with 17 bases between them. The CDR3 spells CASSQAWGGGKTGELFF. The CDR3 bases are TGCGCCAGCAGCCAAGCCTGGGGGGGGGGCAAGACCGGGGAGCTGTTTTTT.

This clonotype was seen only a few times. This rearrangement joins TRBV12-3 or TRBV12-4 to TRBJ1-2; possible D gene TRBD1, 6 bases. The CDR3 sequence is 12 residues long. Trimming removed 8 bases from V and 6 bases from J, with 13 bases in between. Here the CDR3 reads CASFSPGDGYTF. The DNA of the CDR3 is TGTGCCAGCTTCTCACCAGGGGATGGCTACACCTTC.

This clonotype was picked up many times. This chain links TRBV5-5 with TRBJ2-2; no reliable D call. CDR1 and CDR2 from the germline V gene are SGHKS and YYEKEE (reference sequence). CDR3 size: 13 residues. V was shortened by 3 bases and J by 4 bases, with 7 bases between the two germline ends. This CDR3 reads CASSYQPTGELFF. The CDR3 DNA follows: TGTGCCAGCAGCTATCAGCCCACCGGGGAGCTGTTTTTT.

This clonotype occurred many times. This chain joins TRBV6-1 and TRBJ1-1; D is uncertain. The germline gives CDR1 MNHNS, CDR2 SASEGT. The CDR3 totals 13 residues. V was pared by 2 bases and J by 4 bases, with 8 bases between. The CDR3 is CASSESVPTEAFF. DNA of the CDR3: TGTGCCAGCAGTGAATCCGTACCCACTGAAGCTTTCTTT.

The CDR3 nucleotides are TGTGCCAGCAGTCCGCGGGACAGGGGAGCCGGGGAGCTGTTTTTT. It encodes CASSPRDRGAGELFF. The chain links TRBV6-1 to TRBJ2-2; 10 nucleotides align to TRBD1. The J segment lost 6 bases and the V segment lost 5 bases, leaving 6 bases of the junction unmatched. There are 15 residues in the CDR3. Per the germline V gene, CDR1 is MNHNS and CDR2 is SASEGT.

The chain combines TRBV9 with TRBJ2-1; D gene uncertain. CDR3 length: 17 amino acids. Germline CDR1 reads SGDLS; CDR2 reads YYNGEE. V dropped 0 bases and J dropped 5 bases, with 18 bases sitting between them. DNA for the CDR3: TGTGCCAGCAGCGTAGCCCCCCACCTAGTTCCGGACAATGAGCAGTTCTTC. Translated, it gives CASSVAPHLVPDNEQFF.

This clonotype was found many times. The CDR3 is CAISADGETQYF. CDR3 in DNA: TGTGCCATCAGTGCAGACGGGGAGACCCAGTACTTC. V and J are TRBV10-3 and TRBJ2-5, with no clear D. This CDR3 contains 12 residues. Germline V lookup: CDR1 ENHRY, CDR2 SYGVKD. The ends were cut back, 4 bases at V and 5 bases at J, with 8 bases in the middle.

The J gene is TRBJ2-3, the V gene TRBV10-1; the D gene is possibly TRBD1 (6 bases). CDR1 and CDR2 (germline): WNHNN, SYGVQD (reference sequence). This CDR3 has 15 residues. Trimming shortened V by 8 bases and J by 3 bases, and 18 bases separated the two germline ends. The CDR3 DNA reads TGCGCCAGCGGCAACAGGGAGCCCAAAACAGATACGCAGTATTTT. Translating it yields CASGNREPKTDTQYF.

The CDR3 here is CASSEMLAGGGADTQYF. The CDR3 DNA sequence: TGTGCCAGCAGTGAAATGCTAGCGGGGGGTGGTGCAGATACGCAGTATTTT. This chain joins TRBV6-1 and TRBJ2-3; TRBD2 agrees at 11 bases. J was trimmed by 4 bases and V by 2 bases; bases with no gene match: 8. Germline lookup yields CDR1 MNHNS and CDR2 SASEGT. The CDR3 is 17 residues long.